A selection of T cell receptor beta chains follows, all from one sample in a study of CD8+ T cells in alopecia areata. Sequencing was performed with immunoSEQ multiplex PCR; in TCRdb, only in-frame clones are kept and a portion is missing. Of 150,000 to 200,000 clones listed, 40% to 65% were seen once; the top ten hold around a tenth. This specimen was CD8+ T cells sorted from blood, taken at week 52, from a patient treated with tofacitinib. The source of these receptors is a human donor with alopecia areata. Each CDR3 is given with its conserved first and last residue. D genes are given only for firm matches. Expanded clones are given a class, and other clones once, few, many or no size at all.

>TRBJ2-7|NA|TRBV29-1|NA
TGCAGCGTATTAACCGGGACCTTCGTCGAGCAGTACTTC
CSVLTGTFVEQYF
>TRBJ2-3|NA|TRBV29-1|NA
TGCAGCGTTGAAAGGGGTTGGGGGGAGAGCACAGATACGCAGTATTTT
CSVERGWGESTDTQYF
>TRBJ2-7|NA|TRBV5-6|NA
TGTGCCAGCAGCTTGACAGTTTACCACGAGCAGTACTTC
CASSLTVYHEQYF
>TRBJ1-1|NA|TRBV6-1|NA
TGTGCCAGCAGTGATGTGGGAGACTCGACCCCTGAAGCTTTCTTT
CASSDVGDSTPEAFF
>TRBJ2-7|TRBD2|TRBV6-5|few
TGTGCCAGCAGAACTAGCGGCTCCTACGAGCAGTACTTC
CASRTSGSYEQYF
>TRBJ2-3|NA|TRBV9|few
TGTGCCAGCCAGCGTACGGGGGTAAGAGCAGATACGCAGTATTTT
CASQRTGVRADTQYF
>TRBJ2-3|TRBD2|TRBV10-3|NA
TGTGCCATCAACCGAGCGGGATCCACAGATACGCAGTATTTT
CAINRAGSTDTQYF
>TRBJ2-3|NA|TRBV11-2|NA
TGTGCCAGCAGCATAATAGACGGCACAGATACGCAGTATTTT
CASSIIDGTDTQYF
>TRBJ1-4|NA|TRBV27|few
TGTGCCAGCTCGACCCGGGAGGCGGGAGAAAAACTGTTTTTT
CASSTREAGEKLFF
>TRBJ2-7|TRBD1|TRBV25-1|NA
TGTGCCAGCAGTGAATACAGGGACAGAGCCTACGAGCAGTACTTC
CASSEYRDRAYEQYF
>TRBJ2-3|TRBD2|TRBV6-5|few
TGTGCCAGCAGTTACGGGGGAGGGACGCAGTATTTT
CASSYGGGTQYF
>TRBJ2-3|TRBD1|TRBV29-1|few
TGCAGCGTTGAAACTCTGACAGGGGGCACAGATACGCAGTATTTT
CSVETLTGGTDTQYF
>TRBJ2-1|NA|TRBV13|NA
TGTGCCAGCAGCTTAGGTGTGCGAACCTCCTACAATGAGCAGTTCTTC
CASSLGVRTSYNEQFF
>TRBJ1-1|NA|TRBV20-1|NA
TGCAGTGCGGCAGAGAGCCCTGAAGCTTTCTTT
CSAAESPEAFF
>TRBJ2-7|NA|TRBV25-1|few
TGTGCCAGCAGCCGGAAGGGCGAGCAGTACTTC
CASSRKGEQYF
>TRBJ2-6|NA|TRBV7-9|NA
TGTGCCGCAATCAAAAGTGGGGCCAACGTCCTGACTTTC
CAAIKSGANVLTF
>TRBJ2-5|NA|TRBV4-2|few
TGTGCCAGCAGCCAAGATGAGGGGCAGGAGACCCAGTACTTC
CASSQDEGQETQYF
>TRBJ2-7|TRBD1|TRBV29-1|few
TGCAGCGCGGGACAGGGGGTTTACGAGCAGTACTTC
CSAGQGVYEQYF
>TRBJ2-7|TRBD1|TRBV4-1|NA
TGCGCCAGCAGCCAAGAAGCCTCGCGGGACAGGGCGTGGAACGAGCAGTACTTC
CASSQEASRDRAWNEQYF
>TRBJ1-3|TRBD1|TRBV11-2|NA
TGTGCCAGCAGCTGGGTCGGGACAGCCGGCTCTGGAAACACCATATATTTT
CASSWVGTAGSGNTIYF
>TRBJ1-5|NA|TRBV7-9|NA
TGTGCCAGCAGGTCTGGAGATCAGCCCCAGCATTTT
CASRSGDQPQHF
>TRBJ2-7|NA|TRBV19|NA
TGTGCCAGTATGTCGGGCTACGAGCAGTACTTC
CASMSGYEQYF
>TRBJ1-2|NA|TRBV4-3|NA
TGCGCCAGCAGCCAATCCAGCCTTGGGGGTTCAAACGGCTACACCTTC
CASSQSSLGGSNGYTF
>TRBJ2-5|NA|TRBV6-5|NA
TGTGGATCCGGGGTTGAGACCCAGTACTTC
CGSGVETQYF
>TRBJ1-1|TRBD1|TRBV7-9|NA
TGTGCCAGCAGCTCACGCTTAGGGGACAGGGAGAAAGCTTTCTTT
CASSSRLGDREKAFF
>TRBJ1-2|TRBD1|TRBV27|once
TGTGCCAGCAGTTACGGGACAGCCTATGGCTACACCTTC
CASSYGTAYGYTF